Below, 9 T cell receptor beta chains from the same sample are listed, as sequenced in a study of cytomegalovirus exposure and HLA in healthy donors. With 60 Vbeta and 13 Jbeta primers, the PCR was carried out. The method was immunoSEQ multiplex PCR; TCRdb's version includes in-frame clones alone and lacks a portion of them. The sample records around 110,000 clones, around 85% being singletons. Sequencing was done on a sample of PBMCs. The receptors shown here come from a man aged 25-45 years in good health and CMV-seronegative.

The V call is TRBV14, the J call TRBJ2-7, with D perhaps matching TRBD2 (5 bases). The germline V gene encodes CDR1 SGHDN and CDR2 FVKESK. The CDR3 extends over 13 amino acids. V was pared by 4 bases and J by 3 bases, with 10 bases between. The CDR3: CASSRTGYYEQYF. Written as DNA, the CDR3 is TGTGCCAGCAGCCGGACGGGGTACTACGAGCAGTACTTC.

This chain joins TRBV10-1 and TRBJ2-3; no reliable D call. The germline V and J ends were trimmed by 2 bases and 1 base, with 4 bases remaining between them. This CDR3 is built from 13 residues. CDR1 is WNHNN, CDR2 SYGVQD, per germline (reference sequence). CDR3: CASSETGTDTQYF. The CDR3 bases are TGCGCCAGCAGTGAGACAGGCACAGATACGCAGTATTTT.

The chain recombines TRBV4-1 with TRBJ2-1; no clear D. Trimming cost V 0 bases and J 6 bases, with 12 bases left between them. The germline gives CDR1 MGHRA, CDR2 YSYEKL. The CDR3 totals 15 residues. DNA of the CDR3: TGCGCCAGCAGCCAAGACTTGATAGTCGTCAATGAGCAGTTCTTC. Translation gives CASSQDLIVVNEQFF.

This clone was picked up one time. The rearrangement joins TRBV4-1 to TRBJ2-4; 7 positions agree with TRBD1. Germline CDR1 MGHRA, CDR2 YSYEKL. CDR3 length: 15 amino acids. J was trimmed by 1 base and V by 4 bases; bases with no gene match: 4. Written as DNA, the CDR3 is TGCGCCAGCAGCCCACAGGGGCAGGCCAAAAACATTCAGTACTTC. It yields the protein CASSPQGQAKNIQYF.

The CDR3 is CASSLAGGGNEKLFF. CDR3 coding DNA: TGCGCCAGCAGCCTCGCAGGGGGCGGTAATGAAAAACTGTTTTTT. V and J are TRBV4-1 and TRBJ1-4, with 8 bases lining up with TRBD1. Per the germline V gene, CDR1 is MGHRA and CDR2 is YSYEKL. The CDR3 is made up of 15 amino acids. The V gene end was trimmed by 4 bases and the J gene end by 4 bases; junction bases not matched to a gene: 5.

This clone has just a few counts. This chain connects TRBV6-1 to TRBJ2-3; 8 bases align to TRBD1. The CDR3 contains 13 residues. Germline loops: CDR1 MNHNS, CDR2 SASEGT. J gave up 6 bases and V 8 bases, and 7 bases lay outside the gene matches. CDR3 nucleotides: TGTGCCAGCCGACAGGGGTTACCGGATACGCAGTATTTT. Residues: CASRQGLPDTQYF.

The chain has TRBV30 and TRBJ2-7; 8 positions match TRBD1. This CDR3 comprises 12 residues. V lost 3 bases to trimming and J lost 6 bases; unmatched junction nucleotides: 4. The germline CDR1 and CDR2 sequences are GTSNPN and SVGIG (reference sequence). The CDR3 here is CAWSLTGVEQYF. In DNA, the CDR3 is TGTGCCTGGAGCCTGACAGGGGTCGAGCAGTACTTC.

The genes are TRBV30 and TRBJ2-1; D perhaps matches TRBD2 (5 bases). This CDR3 has 16 amino acids. Germline V gives CDR1 GTSNPN, CDR2 SVGIG (reference sequence). The ends were cut back, 6 bases at V and 10 bases at J, with 28 bases in the middle. The DNA for the CDR3 is TGTGCCTGTCAACTCATAGCGAGACCCAGTGTCGCAGAGCAGTTCTTC. Amino acids: CACQLIARPSVAEQFF.

The rearrangement joins TRBV6-6 to TRBJ1-4; TRBD1 matches at 10 bases. From germline, CDR1 is MNHNY and CDR2 SVGAGI (reference sequence). Unmatched junction bases numbered 6, after V lost 5 bases and J lost 6 bases. The CDR3 is 15 residues long. CDR3 residues: CASSNHGTGDEKLFF. Here the CDR3 DNA reads TGTGCCAGCAGTAACCACGGGACAGGGGATGAAAAACTGTTTTTT.